The T cell receptor (beta chain) described here comes from a study of shared clonotypes between healthy human individuals. Study-wide results and limits: It was only blood that was sampled, and tissue repertoires likely differ.

The ends lost 5 bases at V and 8 bases at J; junction bases unmatched: 9. The CDR3 runs to 14 residues. The germline CDR1 and CDR2 sequences are WNHNN and SYGVQD (reference sequence). Nashville, Tennessee was home to all donors, who were Caucasian adults. Concerning this clone itself: Its antigen is unidentified.

At the deep level, the assay was run. Using immunoSEQ multiplex PCR, the repertoire was profiled, and TCRdb retains in-frame clones only, with some absent. The table includes about 2 million clones, 95% detected once. The TCR sequence derives from a man between 18 and 29 years old in good health. Sequences were obtained from naive CD4+ T cells sorted from blood. Subset denoted: CD45RA+ positively selected. The chain carries TRBV10-1 and TRBJ2-1; TRBD2 aligns across 7 bases. This CDR3 reads CASSPTSKGYEQFF. In nucleotides, the CDR3 is TGCGCCAGCAGTCCGACTAGCAAAGGGTATGAGCAGTTCTTC.